The sequence of this T cell receptor beta chain was determined in a study of blood T cell repertoires in COVID-19. Study overall: COVID-19 samples, acute and convalescent, were from the United States, Italy and Spain.

Two consecutive negative NP/OP PCR tests, clearance, or resolved symptoms defined Cohort 3 recovery. In the original workflow: Reference gene primer amplification gave estimated nucleated cell counts. Produced via immunoSEQ multiplex PCR; TCRdb's table is partial and in-frame only. V and J calls and clone size are as listed in that table; D and trimming were resolved from the DNA. This sample carries hundreds of thousands of clones, 90% of them seen once, and the ten largest clones take 2.6%. The V gene lost 5 bases and the J gene lost 5 bases, with 7 bases spanning the gap. The CDR3 covers 12 residues. The germline V gene has CDR1 ENHRY and CDR2 SYGVKD.

This clonotype was obtained from a man aged 55-75 years who had recovered from COVID-19. Sequencing input: PBMCs or T cells enriched from blood (not recorded which). The genes are TRBV10-3 and TRBJ2-1; D is possibly TRBD1 (6 bases). The CDR3 reads CAISNRDNEQFF. DNA for the CDR3: TGTGCCATCAGTAACAGGGACAATGAGCAGTTCTTC.